This T cell receptor (beta chain) was profiled in a study of post-analysis software for immune sequencing data. Trimming shortened V by 3 bases and J by 9 bases, and 18 bases separated the two germline ends. CDR3 length equals 14 residues. Researchers reported that TCR beta cDNA libraries carried unique molecular identifiers. It was from roughly 1.1 to 9.2 million T cells that approximately 500,000 cDNA molecules came. A single record per CDR3 protein comes from TCRdb applying MiXCR to the PCR reads. The repertoire holds some 690,000 distinct CDR3 sequences, with more than 50% as singletons. This clonotype was recorded a few times. Its antigen is undetermined. General study findings and limits: The normalized Chao1 diversity of multiple sclerosis patients was significantly lower than that of controls. Relative to controls, patients had roughly five TRBV segments at higher frequency, with TRBV5-6, TRBV5-1 and TRBV20-1 among these.

V gene TRBV12-3 or TRBV12-4 combines with J gene TRBJ2-7; perhaps TRBD1 as D (5 bases). This sequence originates from a girl aged 2 to 10 with multiple sclerosis. Sequencing input: blood. CDR3 bases: TGTGCCAGCAGTTTGTCCCCCACCCTGGGGCGGCAGTACTTC. It is translated as CASSLSPTLGRQYF.